This TCR beta chain was identified during a study of blood T cell repertoires in COVID-19. CDR1 is LGHNA, CDR2 YNFKEQ, per germline. This CDR3 spans 17 amino acids. The V gene lost 0 bases and the J gene lost 2 bases, with 14 bases spanning the gap. Sequenced by immunoSEQ multiplex PCR; TCRdb stores in-frame clones only, minus some. The sample lists approximately 260,000 clones; around 87% were seen once. Input material: peripheral blood. This chain links TRBV4-2 with TRBJ2-1, with a weak D call TRBD2 (6 bases). This receptor was identified in an older woman with COVID-19, enrolled during active disease. The CDR3 reads CASSQDGGRGAYNEQFF. As DNA, the CDR3 is TGTGCCAGCAGCCAAGATGGAGGCCGCGGGGCCTACAATGAGCAGTTCTTC.